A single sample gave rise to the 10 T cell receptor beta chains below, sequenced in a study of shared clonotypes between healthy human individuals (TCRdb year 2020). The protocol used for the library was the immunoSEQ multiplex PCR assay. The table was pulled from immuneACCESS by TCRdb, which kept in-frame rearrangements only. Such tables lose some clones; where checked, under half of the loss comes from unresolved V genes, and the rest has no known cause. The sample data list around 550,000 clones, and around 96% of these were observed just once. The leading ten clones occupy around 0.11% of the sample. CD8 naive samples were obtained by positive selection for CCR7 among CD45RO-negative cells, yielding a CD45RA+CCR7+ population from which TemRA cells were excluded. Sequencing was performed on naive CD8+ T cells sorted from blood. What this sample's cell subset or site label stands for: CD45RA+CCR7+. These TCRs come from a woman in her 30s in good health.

CDR3 nucleotides: TGTGCCAGCAGTTCTTTAGGACAGAGCTCCTATAATTCACCCCTCCACTTT. Protein sequence: CASSSLGQSSYNSPLHF. The chain links TRBV28 to TRBJ1-6; possible D gene TRBD1, 6 bases. Trimming stripped 4 bases from V and 0 bases from J, with 13 bases between. In germline, CDR1 is MDHEN, CDR2 SYDVKM. The CDR3 runs to 17 residues.

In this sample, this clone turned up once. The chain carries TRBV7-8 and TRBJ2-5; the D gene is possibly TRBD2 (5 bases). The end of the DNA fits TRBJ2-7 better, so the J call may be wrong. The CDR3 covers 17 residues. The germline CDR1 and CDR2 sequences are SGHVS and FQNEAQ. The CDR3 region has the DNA TGTGCCAGCAGCTCCAACCTATGGGGTCGGGGCTCCTACGAGCAGTACTTC. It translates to CASSSNLWGRGSYEQYF.

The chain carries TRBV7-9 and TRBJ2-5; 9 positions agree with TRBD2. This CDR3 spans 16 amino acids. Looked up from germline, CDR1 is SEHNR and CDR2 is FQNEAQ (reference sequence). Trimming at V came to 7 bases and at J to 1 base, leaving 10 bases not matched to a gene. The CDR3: CASIQGAGGLQETQYF. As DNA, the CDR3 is TGTGCCAGCATCCAAGGAGCGGGAGGACTCCAAGAGACCCAGTACTTC. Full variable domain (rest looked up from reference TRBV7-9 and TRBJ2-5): DTGVSQNPRHKITKRGQNVTFRCDPISEHNRLYWYRQTLGQGPEFLTYFQNEAQLEKSRLLSDRFSAERPKGSFSTLEIQRTEQGDSAMYLCASIQGAGGLQETQYFGPGTRLLVL.

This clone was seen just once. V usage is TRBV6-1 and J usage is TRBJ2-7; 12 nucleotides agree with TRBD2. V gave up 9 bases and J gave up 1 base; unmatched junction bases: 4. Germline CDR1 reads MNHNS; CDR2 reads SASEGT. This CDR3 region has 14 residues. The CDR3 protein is CASGGLAGSYEQYF. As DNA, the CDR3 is TGTGCCAGTGGAGGACTAGCGGGATCCTACGAGCAGTACTTC.

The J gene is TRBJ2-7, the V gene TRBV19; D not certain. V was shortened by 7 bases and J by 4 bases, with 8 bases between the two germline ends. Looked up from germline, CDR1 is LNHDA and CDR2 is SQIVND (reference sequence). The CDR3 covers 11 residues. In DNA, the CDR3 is TGTGCCAGTAAGGGTCCGTACGAGCAGTACTTC. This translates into CASKGPYEQYF.

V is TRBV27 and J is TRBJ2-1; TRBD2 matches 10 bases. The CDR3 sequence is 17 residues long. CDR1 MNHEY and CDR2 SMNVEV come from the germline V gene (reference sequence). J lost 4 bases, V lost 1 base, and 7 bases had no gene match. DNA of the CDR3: TGTGCCAGCAGTTTATACAGCGGGAGGGATCTATACAATGAGCAGTTCTTC. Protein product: CASSLYSGRDLYNEQFF.

The CDR3 coding sequence is TGTGCCAGCTGTACACAGGGGGGGTATGAGCAGTTCTTC. Amino acid sequence: CASCTQGGYEQFF. The chain carries TRBV27 and TRBJ2-1; TRBD1 is a possible D gene (8 bases). Germline V lookup: CDR1 MNHEY, CDR2 SMNVEV (reference sequence). The CDR3 contains 13 residues. Trimming removed 8 bases at V and 8 bases at J, with 16 bases between.

CDR3 coding DNA: TGTGCCAGCAGTCTCGCCGGACTAGCGACGGGAGAGCAGTACTTC. Protein: CASSLAGLATGEQYF. This rearrangement joins TRBV27 to TRBJ2-7; 9 bases agree with TRBD2. The V and J ends lost 5 bases and 7 bases, in that order; junction bases with no gene match: 12. The CDR3 has 15 amino acids. Germline CDR1 is MNHEY and CDR2 is SMNVEV (reference sequence).

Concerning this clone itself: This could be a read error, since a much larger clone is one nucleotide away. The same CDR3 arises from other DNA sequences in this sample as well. In nucleotides, the CDR3 is TGTGCCAGCAGCTTGGACTACGAGCAGTACTTC. It specifies CASSLDYEQYF. The chain employs TRBV7-9 and TRBJ2-7; D uncertain. Germline V gene sequence: CDR1 SEHNR, CDR2 FQNEAQ (reference sequence). Trimming took off 3 bases at V and 3 bases at J, with 3 bases between the two ends. The CDR3 runs to 11 residues.

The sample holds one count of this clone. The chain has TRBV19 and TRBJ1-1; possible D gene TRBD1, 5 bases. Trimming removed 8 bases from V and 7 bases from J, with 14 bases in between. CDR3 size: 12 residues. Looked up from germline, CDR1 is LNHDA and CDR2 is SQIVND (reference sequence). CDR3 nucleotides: TGTGCCAGTCGGGGGGAGGCGGATGAAGCTTTCTTT. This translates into CASRGEADEAFF.